The 20 T cell receptor beta chains below were found in one sample sequenced in a study of beta chain features in type 1 diabetes. Reverse transcription of all isolated RNA meant that expressed TCRB transcripts were sequenced. The data were produced by immunoSEQ multiplex PCR, yet TCRdb's version contains in-frame clones alone and is incomplete. The sample lists 850,000 to 900,000 clones; about a sixth were seen once. Sequencing was performed on naive CD4+ T cells from blood. The receptors shown here come from a woman younger than 30 in good health.

The rearrangement uses TRBV21-1 and TRBJ1-2; TRBD1, the table's D call, lacks a check against the DNA. TRBV21-1 counts as a pseudogene. This CDR3 has 14 residues. As DNA, the CDR3 is TGTGCCAGCAGCAAAGTACCAGGGGACTATGGCTACACCTTC. It codes for CASSKVPGDYGYTF.

This clone was picked up a small number of times. The chain combines TRBV20-1 with TRBJ2-1; D unresolved. The germline V gene encodes CDR1 DFQATT and CDR2 SNEGSKA (reference sequence). The CDR3 extends over 11 amino acids. Between the trimmed V and J ends, which lost 5 bases and 10 bases, there was a span of 12 bases. CDR3 sequence (DNA): TGCAGTGCTCAAGGGCGGAGCGAGCAGTTCTTC. Translating gives CSAQGRSEQFF.

This clone was seen a handful of times. Other DNA sequences of this sample code for an identical CDR3. The chain is built from TRBV25-1 and TRBJ2-7; the D is unclear. The V and J ends lost 5 bases and 4 bases respectively, with 6 bases between them. CDR1 and CDR2 (germline): MGHDK, SYGVNS. There are 11 residues in the CDR3. CDR3 loop: CASSLGYEQYF. CDR3 in DNA: TGTGCCAGCAGTTTGGGTTACGAGCAGTACTTC.

Only a few counts were recorded for this clone. The chain employs TRBV2 and TRBJ2-1; the D gene is possibly TRBD2 (6 bases). V shed 7 bases and J shed 6 bases, with 16 bases lying between them. The CDR3 totals 14 residues. The V gene's germline CDR1 is SNHLY and CDR2 FYNNEI. CDR3 in DNA: TGTGCCAGCAATTGGCGGGACCCTCGCAATGAGCAGTTCTTC. Protein product: CASNWRDPRNEQFF.

This clone was picked up a small number of times. This chain links TRBV7-9 with TRBJ2-2, with D hard to call. The germline gives CDR1 SEHNR, CDR2 FQNEAQ (reference sequence). V was cut by 1 base and J by 6 bases, with 9 bases left in between. The CDR3 spans 14 residues. CDR3 in amino acids: CASSLVVSAGELFF. The CDR3 DNA reads as TGTGCCAGCAGCTTAGTGGTGTCAGCCGGGGAGCTGTTTTTT.

This clone showed up just a few times. This chain connects TRBV25-1 to TRBJ2-7; D might be TRBD2 (5 bases). Between the trimmed V and J ends, which lost 1 base and 6 bases, there was a span of 16 bases. Germline V gene data show CDR1 as MGHDK and CDR2 as SYGVNS. This CDR3 region has 15 residues. The CDR3 here is CASSEFSGGGGEQYF. The CDR3 nucleotides are TGTGCCAGCAGTGAATTTTCTGGCGGAGGCGGCGAGCAGTACTTC.

This clone has only a few counts. The rearrangement uses TRBV13 and TRBJ2-6; D is unclear. This CDR3 has 13 residues. CDR1 and CDR2 from the germline V gene are PRHDT and FYEKMQ (reference sequence). V lost 8 bases, J lost 2 bases, and 7 bases lay in between. The CDR3 region has the DNA TGTGCCAGCTTATACGCTGGGGCCAACGTCCTGACTTTC. Protein: CASLYAGANVLTF.

This sequence joins TRBV4-3 and TRBJ1-2; 7 bases are shared with TRBD1. Trimming cost V 4 bases and J 4 bases; bases outside gene matches: 3. This CDR3 has 13 amino acids. Germline values: CDR1 LGHNA, CDR2 YSLEER. The CDR3 coding sequence is TGCGCCAGCAGCCTTGACAGGGTCTATGGCTACACCTTC. Protein sequence: CASSLDRVYGYTF.

CDR3 in DNA: TGTGCCAGCAGTGAGTTGGAGACAGGGTGGAGGGAGCAGTTCTTC. Amino acid sequence: CASSELETGWREQFF. The V gene is TRBV28, the J gene TRBJ2-1, with 7 positions matching TRBD1. From germline, CDR1 is MDHEN and CDR2 SYDVKM. The CDR3 extends over 15 amino acids. V lost 5 bases to trimming and J lost 10 bases; unmatched junction nucleotides: 14.

This CDR3 reads CASSFAVYEQYF. For the CDR3, the DNA is TGTGCCAGCAGTTTCGCAGTCTACGAGCAGTACTTC. This chain uses TRBV28 with TRBJ2-7; the D is unclear. Germline CDR1 is MDHEN and CDR2 is SYDVKM. The CDR3 consists of 12 residues. The V end was cut by 3 bases, the J end by 3 bases, with 6 bases between.

The rearrangement uses TRBV11-1 and TRBJ2-3; D may be TRBD1 (6 bases). Trimming pared 0 bases from V and 2 bases from J, leaving 12 bases between. In germline, CDR1 is SGHAT, CDR2 FQDESV (reference sequence). The CDR3 extends over 16 amino acids. As DNA, the CDR3 is TGTGCCAGCAGCTTAGCACGGACAGTAAACACAGATACGCAGTATTTT. Its protein is CASSLARTVNTDTQYF.

The chain couples TRBV11-2 to TRBJ2-5; 9 nucleotides line up with TRBD1. The V and J ends lost 5 bases and 5 bases, in that order; junction bases with no gene match: 15. This CDR3 is 17 amino acids long. Germline assignment: CDR1 SGHAT and CDR2 FQNNGV. The CDR3 DNA is TGTGCCAGCAGCCCCAGGGGGGACAGGGCATCCGGGGAGACCCAGTACTTC. Protein product: CASSPRGDRASGETQYF.

V usage is TRBV18 and J usage is TRBJ2-1; 10 bases agree with TRBD1. The CDR3 runs to 16 residues. Germline assignment: CDR1 KGHSH and CDR2 LQKENI. V gave up 2 bases and J gave up 0 bases; unmatched junction bases: 1. CDR3 coding DNA: TGTGCCAGCTCACCAAGGACAGGGGGCTCCTACAATGAGCAGTTCTTC. Residues: CASSPRTGGSYNEQFF.

V and J are TRBV28 and TRBJ1-2; D might be TRBD1 (5 bases). Germline CDR1 is MDHEN and CDR2 is SYDVKM. With 6 bases removed from V and 8 bases from J, the gap between germline ends came to 28 bases. The CDR3 loop spans 17 amino acids. For the CDR3, the DNA is TGTGCCAGCAGAGATTCGGGAGGGGCGGTCAGAGGAGGGGGCTACACCTTC. Encoded protein: CASRDSGGAVRGGGYTF.

The V call is TRBV7-2, the J call TRBJ2-5; 15 bases align to TRBD2. CDR1 and CDR2 from the germline V gene are SGHTA and FQGNSA. V shed 4 bases and J 5 bases; nucleotides not matched to a gene: 11. The CDR3 is 18 residues long. The CDR3 spells CASSSGGLAGGVGETQYF. DNA for the CDR3: TGTGCCAGCAGCTCCGGGGGACTAGCGGGAGGAGTCGGTGAGACCCAGTACTTC.

The chain employs TRBV15 and TRBJ2-1; D might be TRBD1 (6 bases). Germline assignment: CDR1 LNHNV and CDR2 YYDKDF (reference sequence). The CDR3 runs 14 residues. V dropped 0 bases and J dropped 11 bases, with 14 bases sitting between them. The CDR3 sequence: CATSRDLGQSKQFF. In nucleotides, the CDR3 is TGTGCCACCAGCAGAGATCTCGGACAGTCAAAGCAGTTCTTC.

The sample holds a few counts of this clone. This chain joins TRBV4-1 and TRBJ2-3; D unresolved. Between the trimmed V and J ends, which lost 4 bases and 2 bases, there was a span of 7 bases. The germline V gene has CDR1 MGHRA and CDR2 YSYEKL. The CDR3 loop spans 13 amino acids. The CDR3 region is CASSPANTDTQYF. In DNA, the CDR3 is TGCGCCAGCAGCCCTGCAAACACAGATACGCAGTATTTT.

The rearrangement joins TRBV5-1 to TRBJ1-1; possible D gene TRBD1, 5 bases. Trimming took 4 bases from V and 1 from J, leaving 11 bases between them. The CDR3 covers 14 residues. CDR1 and CDR2 from the germline V gene are SGHRS and YFSETQ. The CDR3 DNA is TGCGCCAGCAGCCTGCAGGGCCAGAACACTGAAGCTTTCTTT. Its translation is CASSLQGQNTEAFF.

The rearrangement joins TRBV2 to TRBJ1-2, with D unclear. Germline values: CDR1 SNHLY, CDR2 FYNNEI. V shed 6 bases and J shed 0 bases, with 14 bases lying between them. The length of the CDR3 is 15 residues. The CDR3 spells CASRLRAWANYGYTF. As DNA, the CDR3 is TGTGCCAGCAGGTTAAGGGCCTGGGCTAACTATGGCTACACCTTC.

V and J are TRBV7-9 and TRBJ2-1; tentatively, D is TRBD1 (7 bases). The CDR3 length is 16 residues. CDR1 is SEHNR and CDR2 is FQNEAQ in the germline V gene (reference sequence). V shed 5 bases and J shed 3 bases, with 17 bases lying between them. This CDR3 reads CASSLYQGGLYNEQFF. For the CDR3, the DNA is TGTGCCAGCAGCCTTTATCAGGGGGGTCTCTACAATGAGCAGTTCTTC.